The next 26 T cell receptor beta chains were all read from a single sample in a study of post-analysis software for immune sequencing data. General study points: Patients used about five TRBV segments, including TRBV5-6, TRBV5-1 and TRBV20-1, more often than controls.

The antigens these receptors bind are not known. cDNA libraries of TCR beta carried unique molecular identifiers. MiXCR was run by TCRdb on the PCR reads, yielding one entry per CDR3 protein. The sample consists of approximately 350,000 distinct CDR3 sequences, about a third of them appearing once. Input material: blood. The source is a girl aged 10 to 17 with multiple sclerosis.

V is TRBV11-2 and J is TRBJ1-1; D is possibly TRBD1 (5 bases). Trimming took off 0 bases at V and 10 bases at J, with 12 bases between the two ends. Germline-derived CDR1 and CDR2 are SGHAT and FQNNGV. The CDR3 runs 13 residues. The CDR3 nucleotides are TGTGCCAGCAGCTTAGATAAAGAGAGGGGAGCTTTCTTT. This codes for CASSLDKERGAFF.

This clonotype was detected only once. The chain couples TRBV6-2 or TRBV6-3 to TRBJ2-2, with D perhaps matching TRBD2 (5 bases). CDR1 MNHEY and CDR2 SVGEGT come from the germline V gene. CDR3 length equals 14 residues. Trimming took 6 bases from V and 7 from J, leaving 15 bases between them. This CDR3 is CASRQLGRNGELFF. CDR3 sequence (DNA): TGTGCCAGCAGACAACTAGGCCGGAACGGGGAGCTGTTTTTT.

The chain carries TRBV14 and TRBJ1-1; no clear D. CDR1 is SGHDN, CDR2 FVKESK, per germline. The germline V and J ends were trimmed by 2 bases and 4 bases, with 8 bases remaining between them. This CDR3 has 13 residues. CDR3 residues: CASSQRWATEAFF. CDR3 coding DNA: TGTGCCAGCAGCCAAAGGTGGGCCACTGAAGCTTTCTTT.

This chain connects TRBV5-1 to TRBJ2-3, with 7 bases fitting TRBD1. The CDR3 contains 15 residues. Looked up from germline, CDR1 is SGHRS and CDR2 is YFSETQ. The J segment lost 0 bases and the V segment lost 5 bases, leaving 6 bases of the junction unmatched. The CDR3 bases are TGCGCCAGCAGAGACGGGACAGCTAGCACAGATACGCAGTATTTT. This gives the protein CASRDGTASTDTQYF.

This clonotype occurred a few times. The rearrangement uses TRBV30 and TRBJ1-5; tentatively, D is TRBD1 (6 bases). Germline CDR1 reads GTSNPN; CDR2 reads SVGIG (reference sequence). Trimming took 5 bases from V and 4 from J, leaving 12 bases between them. The CDR3 has 13 residues. CDR3 sequence (DNA): TGTGCCTGGGCTCGGACAGAAAATCAGCCCCAGCATTTT. This sequence encodes CAWARTENQPQHF.

Only a few counts were recorded for this clonotype. The chain has TRBV29-1 and TRBJ1-5; weak D call: TRBD1 (6 bases). Germline V gene lookup returns CDR1 SQVTM and CDR2 ANQGSEA. The V end was cut by 6 bases, the J end by 1 base, with 25 bases between. This CDR3 is 18 amino acids long. The CDR3 reads CSVTKWGETDRSNQPQHF. CDR3 sequence (DNA): TGCAGCGTCACCAAATGGGGAGAGACCGACAGGAGCAATCAGCCCCAGCATTTT.

This clonotype was seen only a few times. The J gene is TRBJ2-3, the V gene TRBV20-1; possible D gene TRBD2, 5 bases. CDR1 is DFQATT, CDR2 SNEGSKA, per germline (reference sequence). The CDR3 loop spans 14 amino acids. The germline V and J ends were trimmed by 0 bases and 2 bases, with 9 bases remaining between them. This CDR3 reads CSARDRDLTDTQYF. For the CDR3, the DNA is TGCAGTGCTAGAGATCGGGATCTCACAGATACGCAGTATTTT.

The V and J genes are TRBV12-3 or TRBV12-4 and TRBJ2-1; 11 nucleotides line up with TRBD2. Unmatched junction bases numbered 6, after V lost 4 bases and J lost 1 base. This CDR3 is built from 17 residues. CDR3: CASSSRLAGRSYNEQFF. In nucleotides, the CDR3 is TGTGCCAGCAGTTCCAGACTAGCGGGACGATCCTACAATGAGCAGTTCTTC.

This clonotype was counted between two and nine times. The V call is TRBV6-6, the J call TRBJ2-7, with D perhaps matching TRBD1 (5 bases). The ends were cut back, 6 bases at V and 2 bases at J, with 14 bases in the middle. The germline CDR1 and CDR2 sequences are MNHNY and SVGAGI (reference sequence). CDR3 length equals 14 residues. CDR3 nucleotide sequence: TGTGCCAGCAGCAGGGATCCTCAAGCCTACGAGCAGTACTTC. Protein: CASSRDPQAYEQYF.

This chain joins TRBV7-3 and TRBJ2-3, with TRBD2 matching over 9 bases. Losses at the gene ends were 2 bases for V and 4 bases for J; bases not matched to a gene: 4. This CDR3 is 15 amino acids long. The germline V gene encodes CDR1 SGHTA and CDR2 FQGTGA. The CDR3 protein is CASSLFAGGSDTQYF. The CDR3 DNA is TGTGCCAGCAGCTTATTTGCGGGGGGGTCAGATACGCAGTATTTT.

This clonotype was found a few times. The chain combines TRBV4-1 with TRBJ2-3; 14 bases line up with TRBD2. Losses at the gene ends were 4 bases for V and 4 bases for J; bases not matched to a gene: 4. Germline CDR1 MGHRA, CDR2 YSYEKL. The CDR3 loop spans 16 amino acids. The CDR3 loop reads CASSLPTSGGADTQYF. The CDR3 nucleotides are TGCGCCAGCAGCCTCCCGACTAGCGGGGGGGCAGATACGCAGTATTTT.

There are a few counts of this clonotype. The gene calls are TRBV29-1 and TRBJ2-7; 9 bases fit TRBD1. CDR1 and CDR2 (germline): SQVTM, ANQGSEA. This CDR3 is built from 14 residues. V trimming: 6 bases; J trimming: 4 bases; junction bases outside the gene matches: 10. CDR3 sequence: CSVVARDREYEQYF. The CDR3 DNA is TGCAGCGTCGTCGCCCGGGACAGGGAATACGAGCAGTACTTC.

The chain uses TRBV12-3 or TRBV12-4 and TRBJ2-3, with 8 positions matching TRBD2. V gave up 9 bases and J gave up 4 bases; unmatched junction bases: 6. There are 13 residues in the CDR3. The CDR3 here is CASQSGGADTQYF. In nucleotides, the CDR3 is TGTGCCAGTCAGAGCGGGGGAGCAGATACGCAGTATTTT.

This sequence joins TRBV28 and TRBJ1-4, with D unclear. With 2 bases removed from V and 13 bases from J, the gap between germline ends came to 17 bases. Germline CDR1 reads MDHEN; CDR2 reads SYDVKM. The CDR3 contains 14 residues. The CDR3 protein is CASSLRNALTRLFF. The DNA of the CDR3 is TGTGCCAGCAGTTTAAGAAATGCTTTGACACGACTGTTTTTT.

The chain employs TRBV20-1 and TRBJ2-3, with 9 bases aligning to TRBD2. There are 14 residues in the CDR3. The germline CDR1 and CDR2 sequences are DFQATT and SNEGSKA (reference sequence). With V trimmed by 3 bases and J by 1 base, 2 bases remained unmatched. The CDR3 DNA is TGCAGTGCTAGTATAGCGGGGGGCACAGATACGCAGTATTTT. It encodes CSASIAGGTDTQYF.

J is TRBJ2-1 and V is TRBV4-1; the match to TRBD2 covers 7 bases. The CDR3 runs to 15 residues. V was pared by 2 bases and J by 4 bases, with 5 bases of the junction left unmatched. Germline V gene lookup returns CDR1 MGHRA and CDR2 YSYEKL. As DNA, the CDR3 is TGCGCCAGCAGCCAACTGGCTAGCGGATACAATGAGCAGTTCTTC. Amino acids: CASSQLASGYNEQFF.

V gene TRBV6-5 combines with J gene TRBJ2-1; D is possibly TRBD2 (5 bases). The V end was cut by 7 bases, the J end by 1 base, with 14 bases between. Germline V CDR1 and CDR2: MNHEY, SVGAGI. CDR3 length: 15 amino acids. The CDR3 DNA reads TGTGCCAGCACCGCAACTAGTGGATCCTACAATGAGCAGTTCTTC. The encoded protein is CASTATSGSYNEQFF.

For the CDR3, the DNA is TGTGCCAGCAGTTCTAAGTACAGGGAGAACTCCTACAATGAGCAGTTCTTC. Translated: CASSSKYRENSYNEQFF. This rearrangement joins TRBV6-6 to TRBJ2-1, with D perhaps matching TRBD1 (6 bases). V was trimmed by 4 bases and J by 0 bases, leaving 16 bases between them. From germline, CDR1 is MNHNY and CDR2 SVGAGI (reference sequence). CDR3 length: 17 amino acids.

This clonotype was seen a handful of times. This sequence joins TRBV15 and TRBJ2-1; D is perhaps TRBD2 (5 bases). Germline CDR1 LNHNV, CDR2 YYDKDF (reference sequence). With 0 bases removed from V and 6 bases from J, the gap between germline ends came to 12 bases. The CDR3 consists of 15 residues. CDR3 sequence reads: CATSRDYGSGNEQFF. CDR3 bases: TGTGCCACCAGCAGAGATTATGGGAGCGGCAATGAGCAGTTCTTC.

This chain links TRBV12-3 or TRBV12-4 with TRBJ2-6, with TRBD1 matching over 9 bases. Losses at the gene ends were 4 bases for V and 2 bases for J; bases not matched to a gene: 18. This CDR3 is built from 21 residues. CDR3 region: CASSSTLQPGQGRAGANVLTF. CDR3 nucleotides: TGTGCCAGCAGTTCAACCCTCCAGCCGGGACAGGGACGGGCTGGGGCCAACGTCCTGACTTTC.

The chain is built from TRBV12-3 or TRBV12-4 and TRBJ1-1; 7 nucleotides match TRBD1. Trimming cost V 5 bases and J 8 bases; bases outside gene matches: 8. The CDR3 covers 13 residues. The CDR3 coding sequence is TGTGCCAGCAGTCTCACAGGGGAAAGGGAAGCTTTCTTT. Protein sequence: CASSLTGEREAFF.

This chain connects TRBV6-1 to TRBJ1-2; 8 bases are shared with TRBD1. The CDR3 runs to 18 residues. Germline CDR1 MNHNS, CDR2 SASEGT. With V trimmed by 6 bases and J by 2 bases, 17 bases remained unmatched. CDR3 sequence (DNA): TGTGCCAGCAGGGATCCGACAGGGGATAAGGCCAGAAACTATGGCTACACCTTC. Protein: CASRDPTGDKARNYGYTF.

The chain joins TRBV5-1 to TRBJ2-1, with D hard to call. The CDR3 runs to 11 residues. Trimming left V 0 bases short and J 12 bases short, with 7 bases between. Germline V lookup: CDR1 SGHRS, CDR2 YFSETQ. CDR3 nucleotides: TGCGCCAGCAGCTTGGAATGGATGCAGTTCTTC. Residues: CASSLEWMQFF.

Only a few counts were recorded for this clonotype. V usage is TRBV6-6 and J usage is TRBJ1-6, with 10 bases aligning to TRBD1. The CDR3 contains 13 residues. Germline V gives CDR1 MNHNY, CDR2 SVGAGI (reference sequence). V was pared by 6 bases and J by 8 bases, with 1 base of the junction left unmatched. The CDR3 nucleotides are TGTGCCAGCAGGGACAGGGGGGATTCACCCCTCCACTTT. This codes for CASRDRGDSPLHF.

V gene TRBV27 combines with J gene TRBJ2-5; possible D gene TRBD2, 5 bases. This CDR3 spans 14 amino acids. CDR1 and CDR2 from the germline V gene are MNHEY and SMNVEV (reference sequence). Trimming cost V 8 bases and J 11 bases, with 24 bases left between them. The CDR3 loop is CASSPNEGPWEQYF. The CDR3 DNA reads as TGTGCCAGCTCCCCCAACGAAGGGCCCTGGGAGCAGTACTTC.

This clonotype was counted a few times. The CDR3 DNA reads TGCGCCAGCAGCCCGTGGGGGGAGGGAATTCGTAACGAGCAGTACTTC. Translation: CASSPWGEGIRNEQYF. J is TRBJ2-7 and V is TRBV4-1, with 7 nucleotides matching TRBD2. Germline CDR1 and CDR2: MGHRA and YSYEKL. The CDR3 sequence is 16 residues long. J gave up 5 bases and V 4 bases, and 14 bases lay outside the gene matches.